This T cell receptor beta chain emerged from a study of STAT3 mutations in large granular lymphocyte leukemia (dated by TCRdb to 2018 to 2020). Notes on the research overall: Canonical activating STAT3 mutations were detected in roughly half of the longitudinally sequenced T-LGLL patients. More than half of T-LGLL patients received one or more immunosuppressive therapy regimens, with hematologic response in around 43% of those treated. Serial deep sequencing of TCRbeta CDR3 and STAT3 was performed in patients with T-cell large granular lymphocyte leukemia to reconstruct clonal hierarchy and dynamics. Approximately 19 representative T-LGLL cases were selected from an initial cohort of 200 to 250 LGL patients for longitudinal TCRbeta and STAT3 sequencing. A couple of patients with natural killer LGL leukemia were also sequenced longitudinally as controls within the study. Each patient was sequenced at an average of about 4 time points, ranging from 2 to 8 samplings.

A note on this clone: The specificity of this receptor is unknown. Nothing much larger sits one base from this clone, and base qualities are not available.

TCRbeta libraries were sequenced on an Illumina MiSeq, and an average of about 40,773 productive templates per sample was obtained. Using multiplex PCR amplification, the immunoSEQ assay generated the TCRbeta CDR3 libraries. In the original analysis: Repertoire diversity was computed as previously defined, with values near 0 indicating extremely monoclonal samples. This immuneACCESS table, as held by TCRdb, lists in-frame sequences with V and J called but not all clones. Of the missing ones, under half trace to an unresolved V gene in checked studies; the others have no known cause. The DNA was the basis for D and trimming; V, J and clone size are from that table. The sample records approximately 5,500 clones, 34% of which are singletons. Together, the top ten hold about 17% of the sample. Reading from cysteine to phenylalanine, the CDR3 counts 18 amino acids. Just CDR3 DNA is preserved here, 54 bases in frame from base 1. Taken from the germline V gene, the CDR1 and CDR2 loops are SGHRS and YFSETQ. The germline V end is reduced by 4 bases and the J end by 6 bases; junction bases left unmatched: 17.

The same DNA, extracted from blood mononuclear cells, served for both the TCR sequencing and the STAT3 sequencing. On the study overall, not on this receptor specifically: Because no samples were available when a clone first appeared, clonal expansion had to be inferred from samplings taken at other points. All T-LGLL patients had at least one immunodominant TCRbeta clonotype, and roughly half had multiple immunodominant subclonotypes. Since codominant clonotypes persisted in some patients, a small but highly pathogenic clone may have gone undetected. The linking of therapy response to changes in TCR clonal burden was complicated by variable intervals between samplings and differing treatment regimens. The burden of the dominant TCR clone was higher than the STAT3 mutant burden in several patients, which suggests that the STAT3 mutation arose secondarily inside a clone that had already expanded. TCR clonotype switching after therapy was seen in about 35% of the 18 patients, with all newly emerging clones being STAT3 wild type.

The TCR sequence derives from a woman aged 40 to 50 with T-cell large granular lymphocyte leukemia. Some clones in this sample may be carry-over from other donors' samples. The age is the age at diagnosis. Sequenced input: peripheral blood mononuclear cells. The chain joins TRBV5-1 to TRBJ2-1, and 9 bases in between align with TRBD2. The CDR3 here reads CASSLVRREGRTSNEQFF. The bases are TGCGCCAGCAGCCTTGTACGGCGGGAGGGCCGGACAAGCAATGAGCAGTTCTTC.